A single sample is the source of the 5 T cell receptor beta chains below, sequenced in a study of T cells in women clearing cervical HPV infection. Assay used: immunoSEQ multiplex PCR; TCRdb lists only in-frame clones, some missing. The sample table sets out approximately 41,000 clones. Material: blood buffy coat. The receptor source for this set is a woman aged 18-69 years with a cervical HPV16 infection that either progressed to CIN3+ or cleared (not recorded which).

The sequenced part of the CDR3 DNA is TGCAGCGTTAACGGGCAGGGTCTCACTGAA. This encodes CSVNGQGLTE. The full CDR3 is CSVNGQGLTEAFF. V gene TRBV29-1 combines with J gene TRBJ1-1, with a possible D match to TRBD1 (5 bases). Read coverage stops 3 residues before the CDR3 terminus; the germline J gene supplies the remainder. Germline values: CDR1 SQVTM, CDR2 ANQGSEA. Trimming left V 5 bases short and J 4 bases short, with 14 bases between. The CDR3 is 13 amino acids. Full variable domain (remainder filled in from reference TRBV29-1 and TRBJ1-1): SAVISQKPSRDICQRGTSLTIQCQVDSQVTMMFWYRQQPGQSLTLIATANQGSEATYESGFVIDKFPISRPNLTFSTLTVSNMSPEDSSIYLCSVNGQGLTEAFFGQGTRLTVV.

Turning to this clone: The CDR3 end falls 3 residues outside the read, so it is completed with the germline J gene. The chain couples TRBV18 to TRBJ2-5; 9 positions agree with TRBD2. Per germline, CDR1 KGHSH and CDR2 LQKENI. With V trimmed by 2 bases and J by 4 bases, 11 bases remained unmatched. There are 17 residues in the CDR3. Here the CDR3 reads CASSPSAGLAGRETQYF. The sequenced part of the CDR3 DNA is TGTGCCAGCTCACCATCCGCGGGACTAGCAGGGAGAGAGACC.

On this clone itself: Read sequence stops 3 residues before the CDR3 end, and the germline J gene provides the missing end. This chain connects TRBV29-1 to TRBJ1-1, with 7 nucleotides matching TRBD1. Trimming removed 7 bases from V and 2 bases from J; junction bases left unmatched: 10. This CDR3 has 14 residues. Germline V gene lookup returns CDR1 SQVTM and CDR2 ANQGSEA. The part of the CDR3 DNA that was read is TGCAGCGCTATCCCCGGGACAGCAAACACTGAA. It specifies CSAIPGTANTE. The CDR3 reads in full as CSAIPGTANTEAFF.

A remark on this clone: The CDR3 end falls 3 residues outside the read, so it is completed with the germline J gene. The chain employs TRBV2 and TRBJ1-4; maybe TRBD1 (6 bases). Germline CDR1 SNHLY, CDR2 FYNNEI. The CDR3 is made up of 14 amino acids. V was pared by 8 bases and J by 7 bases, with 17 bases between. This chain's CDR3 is CASQWGRLGEKLFF. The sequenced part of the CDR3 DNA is TGTGCCAGCCAGTGGGGGCGCCTTGGTGAAAAA.

The CDR3 loop is CASSLGGGAAEGYTF. The CDR3 DNA, read in part, is TGTGCCAGCAGCTTAGGTGGTGGGGCCGCTGAGGGC. The genes are TRBV7-2 and TRBJ1-2; TRBD1 might be the D (5 bases). The CDR3 end lies 3 residues beyond the end of the read and is filled in from the germline J gene. Germline lookup yields CDR1 SGHTA and CDR2 FQGNSA. The CDR3 has 15 residues. The full variable domain, its missing parts supplied by reference TRBV7-2 and TRBJ1-2, is GAGVSQSPSNKVTEKGKDVELRCDPISGHTALYWYRQSLGQGLEFLIYFQGNSAPDKSGLPSDRFSAERTGGSVSTLTIQRTQQEDSAVYLCASSLGGGAAEGYTFGSGTRLTVV.